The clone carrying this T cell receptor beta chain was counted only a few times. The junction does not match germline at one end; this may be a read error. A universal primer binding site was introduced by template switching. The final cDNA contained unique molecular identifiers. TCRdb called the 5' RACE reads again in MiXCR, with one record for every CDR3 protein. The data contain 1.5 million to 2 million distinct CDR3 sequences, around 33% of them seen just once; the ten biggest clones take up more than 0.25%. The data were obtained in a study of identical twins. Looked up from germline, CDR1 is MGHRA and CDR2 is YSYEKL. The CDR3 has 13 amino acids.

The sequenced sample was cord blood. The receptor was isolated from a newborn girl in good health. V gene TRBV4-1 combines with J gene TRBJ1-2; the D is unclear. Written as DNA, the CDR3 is TGTGCCAGCAGCCAAGATCAGATCTATGGCTACACCTTC. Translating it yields CASSQDQIYGYTF.